The source of this T cell receptor beta chain is a study of shared clonotypes between healthy human individuals (dated by TCRdb to 2018 to 2020). Study-wide context: The cohort included three men and two women between 18 and 49 years of age. For each donor, CD4 naive and CD4 memory were each given three plates, CD8 naive was given two plates, and CD8 memory was given one plate. To estimate repertoire size and how much clonotype sharing occurs between individuals, the study deeply sequenced the blood TCR repertoires of five healthy adults. To increase sequencing depth and limit assay-specific biases, different laboratories used diverse techniques to prepare libraries and sequence TCR repertoires. Per donor, leukapheresis produced somewhere between about 0.94 and 8.9 billion PBMCs. The research as a whole found: Compared with non-shared clonotypes, clonotypes shared by all four sorted-subset donors had higher generation probabilities. Rarefaction of sorted-subset datasets indicated incomplete sequencing despite the large sequencing depth. Naive subsets generally had larger estimated clonotype richness than memory subsets. About 5% of naive CD4, 3.5% of naive CD8, approximately 2% of memory CD4, and about 0.4% of memory CD8 clonotypes were shared across a few donors. Only blood was sampled, and tissue TCR repertoires likely differ from those in blood. The small number of donors limited the genetic and exposure-history diversity represented. Based on pairwise subsampling, the degree of clonotype sharing among donors was expected to be affected by sequencing depth.

CDR1 and CDR2 are read off the germline V gene as SNHLY and FYNNEI. The germline ends are 5 bases apart after V is trimmed by 0 bases and J by 0 bases. Its CDR3 holds 14 amino acids, cysteine through phenylalanine. Of the read, only the CDR3 DNA is kept; its 42 bases are in frame from base 1. Using the deep immunoSEQ assay, TCR CDR3 regions were amplified from genomic DNA by multiplex PCR. Extracted genomic DNA from each cell subset was distributed evenly across all wells of several immunoSEQ 96-well plates, and each plate was treated as a replicate. For sorted subsets, roughly 200 ng of genomic DNA, equivalent to around 30,000 T cell genomes, went into each replicate PCR. Purified libraries were quantified with a Qubit 3.0 fluorometer, sized on a Bioanalyzer 2100, and re-quantified with the KAPA Library Quantification kit. Every immunoSEQ 96-well plate was sequenced on a separate single-read 150-cycle Illumina NextSeq 550 flow cell. The authors' analysis ran thus. Because the immunoSEQ output held only junctional sequences and lacked quality scores, the filtering could not match the filtering applied to full-length reads. Sequences were annotated with PyIR, a Python wrapper for IgBLAST v1.9, using IMGT germline references to assign V/J genes and CDR3. Any read was removed if the V/J assignment was weak (E-value above 1e-6), the CDR3 was missing, or the read contained stop codons, out-of-frame junctions, or ambiguous translated residues. A V3J clonotype was defined by an identical inferred V gene, J gene, and CDR3 amino acid sequence. Percentage overlap between repertoires was calculated by dividing the number of shared unique clonotypes by the size of the smaller repertoire. Repertoire richness was assessed with RTK rarefaction, the Chao1 estimator, and Recon v2.1 estimates of unobserved clonotypes. Generation probabilities for all TCRbeta clonotypes obtained by the gDNA method from several donors were computed using OLGA. TCRdb carries this immuneACCESS record with in-frame sequences only. Its versions omit some clonotypes, under half of them owing to an unresolved V gene in the studies checked, with the rest unexplained. V, J and clone size were drawn from that table, and D and trimming were deduced from the DNA. The sample contains about 590,000 clones, nearly 97% of them found a single time. The biggest ten clones account for approximately 0.1% of the sample.

Details on this clone: Its antigen is not yet known. No base qualities exist here, and no much larger clone lies one base off it.

CD8 naive samples consisted of CD45RO-negative cells that were positively selected for CCR7, yielding a CD45RA+CCR7+ population without TemRA cells. The donors were healthy, HIV-negative adults with no recently reported acute infections or vaccinations. All donors were Caucasian adults living in Nashville, Tennessee, USA. Blood was obtained by leukapheresis, after which PBMCs were separated by Ficoll-Histopaque density gradient centrifugation and cryopreserved in liquid nitrogen vapor phase. Analytical flow cytometry was used to check the purity and quantity of each magnetically sorted T cell population. From each sorted fraction, genomic DNA was isolated and quantified by UV absorbance on a Nanodrop 2000c.

Sequences were obtained from naive CD8+ T cells sorted from blood. The cell subset or site label for this specimen denotes: CD45RA+CCR7+. This sequence uses TRBV2 and TRBJ1-1; no D segment can be confidently identified. The source of this sequence is a woman younger than 45 in good health. The nucleotide sequence is given as TGTGCCAGCAGTGAAGCCCCCGTGAACACTGAAGCTTTCTTT. Translated, it gives CASSEAPVNTEAFF.